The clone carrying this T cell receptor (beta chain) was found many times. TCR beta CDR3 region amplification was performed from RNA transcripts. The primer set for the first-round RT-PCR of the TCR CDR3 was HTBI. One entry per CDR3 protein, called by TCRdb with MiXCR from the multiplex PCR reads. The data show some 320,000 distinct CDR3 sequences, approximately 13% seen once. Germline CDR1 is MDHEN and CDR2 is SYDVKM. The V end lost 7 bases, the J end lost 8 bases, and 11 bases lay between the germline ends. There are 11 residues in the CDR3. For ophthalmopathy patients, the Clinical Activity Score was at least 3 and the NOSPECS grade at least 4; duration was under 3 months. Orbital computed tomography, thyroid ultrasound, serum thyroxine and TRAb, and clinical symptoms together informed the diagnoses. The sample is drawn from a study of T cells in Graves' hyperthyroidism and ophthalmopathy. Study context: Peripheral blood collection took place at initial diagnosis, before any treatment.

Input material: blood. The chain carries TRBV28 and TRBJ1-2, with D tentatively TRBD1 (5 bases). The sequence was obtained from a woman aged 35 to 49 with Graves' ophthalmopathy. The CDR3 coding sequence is TGTGCCAGCAAAAGATGGGGGGGCTACACCTTC. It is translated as CASKRWGGYTF.